These 2 T cell receptor beta chains were sequenced from one sample in a study of graft-versus-host responses after intestinal transplantation. Assay used: immunoSEQ multiplex PCR; TCRdb lists only in-frame clones, some missing. The repertoire holds about 85,000 clones, with under 95% as singletons. Their antigens remain unidentified. This material consisted of unstimulated CD8+ T cells sorted from spleen or lymph node cells, taken before transplant. The receptors stem from a human donor who was the organ donor for an intestinal transplant.

The rearrangement links TRBV4-1 to TRBJ2-7; TRBD1 is a possible D gene (6 bases). V lost 2 bases and J lost 6, with 17 bases in between. Germline CDR1 is MGHRA and CDR2 is YSYEKL. The CDR3 runs to 15 residues. The CDR3 DNA follows: TGCGCCAGCAGCCAAATGTTCCCAGGGGCTCTCGAGCAGTACTTC. As protein: CASSQMFPGALEQYF.

The chain is built from TRBV27 and TRBJ2-6; no firm D call. This CDR3 is 12 amino acids long. The V gene lost 5 bases and the J gene lost 3 bases, with 2 bases spanning the gap. Germline V gives CDR1 MNHEY, CDR2 SMNVEV (reference sequence). CDR3 in amino acids: CASSNGANVLTF. In DNA form, the CDR3 reads TGTGCCAGCAGTAATGGGGCCAACGTCCTGACTTTC. Drawing the rest from reference TRBV27 and TRBJ2-6, the complete variable domain is EAQVTQNPRYLITVTGKKLTVTCSQNMNHEYMSWYRQDPGLGLRQIYYSMNVEVTDKGDVPEGYKVSRKEKRNFPLILESPSPNQTSLYFCASSNGANVLTFGAGSRLTVL.